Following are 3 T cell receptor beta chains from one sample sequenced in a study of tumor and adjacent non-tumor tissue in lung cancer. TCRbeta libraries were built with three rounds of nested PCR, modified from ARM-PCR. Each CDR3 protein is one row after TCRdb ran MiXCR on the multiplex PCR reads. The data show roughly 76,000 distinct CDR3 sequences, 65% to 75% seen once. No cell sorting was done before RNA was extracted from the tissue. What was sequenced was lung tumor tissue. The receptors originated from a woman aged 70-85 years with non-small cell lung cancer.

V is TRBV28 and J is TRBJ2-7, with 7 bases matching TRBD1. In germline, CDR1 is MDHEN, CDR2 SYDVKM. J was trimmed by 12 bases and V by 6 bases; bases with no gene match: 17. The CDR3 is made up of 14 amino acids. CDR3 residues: CASRSTGSNYERYF. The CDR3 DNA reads TGTGCCAGCAGATCGACAGGGTCAAACTACGAACGGTACTTC.

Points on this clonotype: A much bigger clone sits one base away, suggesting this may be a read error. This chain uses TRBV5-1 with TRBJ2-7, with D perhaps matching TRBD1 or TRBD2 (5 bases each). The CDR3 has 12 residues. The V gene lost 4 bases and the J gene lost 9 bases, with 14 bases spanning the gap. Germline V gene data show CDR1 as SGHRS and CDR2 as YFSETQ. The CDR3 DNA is TGCGCCAGCAGCCCGGCCGGGGCCGTGCAGTACTTC. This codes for CASSPAGAVQYF.

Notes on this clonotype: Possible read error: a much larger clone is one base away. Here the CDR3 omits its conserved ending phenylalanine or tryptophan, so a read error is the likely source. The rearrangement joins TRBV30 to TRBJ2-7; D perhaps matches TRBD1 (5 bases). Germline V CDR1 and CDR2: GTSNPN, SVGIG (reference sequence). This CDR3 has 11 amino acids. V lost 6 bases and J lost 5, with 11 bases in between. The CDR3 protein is CACRDMDEQYL. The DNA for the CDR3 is TGTGCCTGCAGGGATATGGACGAGCAGTACTTA.